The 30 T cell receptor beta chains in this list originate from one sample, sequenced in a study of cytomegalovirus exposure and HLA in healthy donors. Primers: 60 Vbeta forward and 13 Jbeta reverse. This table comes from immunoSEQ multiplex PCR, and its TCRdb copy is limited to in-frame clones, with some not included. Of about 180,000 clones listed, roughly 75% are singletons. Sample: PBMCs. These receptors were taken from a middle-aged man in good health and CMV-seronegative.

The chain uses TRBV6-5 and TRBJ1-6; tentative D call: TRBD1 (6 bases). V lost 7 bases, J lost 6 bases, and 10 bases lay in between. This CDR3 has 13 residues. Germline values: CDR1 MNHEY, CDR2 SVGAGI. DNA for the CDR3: TGTGCCAGCAAAACAGGGCCTAATTCACCCCTCCACTTT. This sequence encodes CASKTGPNSPLHF.

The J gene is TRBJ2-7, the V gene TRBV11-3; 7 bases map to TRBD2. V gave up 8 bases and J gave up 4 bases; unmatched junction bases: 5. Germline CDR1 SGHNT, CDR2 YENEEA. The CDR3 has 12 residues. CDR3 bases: TGTGCCAGCGGGGGGGAGGGTTACGAGCAGTACTTC. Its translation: CASGGEGYEQYF.

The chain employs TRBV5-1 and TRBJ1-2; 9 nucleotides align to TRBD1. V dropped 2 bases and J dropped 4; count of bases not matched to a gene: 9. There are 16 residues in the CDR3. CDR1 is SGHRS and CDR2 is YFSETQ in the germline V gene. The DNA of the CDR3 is TGCGCCAGCAGCTTTGGGACAGGGTGGAGTAGCTATGGCTACACCTTC. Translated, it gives CASSFGTGWSSYGYTF.

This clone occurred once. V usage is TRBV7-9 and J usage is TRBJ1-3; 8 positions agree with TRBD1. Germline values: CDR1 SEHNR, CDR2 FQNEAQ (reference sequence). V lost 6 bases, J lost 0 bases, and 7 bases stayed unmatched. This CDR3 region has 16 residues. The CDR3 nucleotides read TGTGCCAGCAGGATACAGGGGGACCTCTCTGGAAACACCATATATTTT. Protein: CASRIQGDLSGNTIYF.

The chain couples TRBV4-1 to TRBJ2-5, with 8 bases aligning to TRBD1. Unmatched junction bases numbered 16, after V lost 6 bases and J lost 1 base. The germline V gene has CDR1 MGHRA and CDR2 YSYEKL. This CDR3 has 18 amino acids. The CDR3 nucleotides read TGCGCCAGCAGGGGACATCCGGGACAGGAGGCCTCCCAAGAGACCCAGTACTTC. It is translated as CASRGHPGQEASQETQYF.

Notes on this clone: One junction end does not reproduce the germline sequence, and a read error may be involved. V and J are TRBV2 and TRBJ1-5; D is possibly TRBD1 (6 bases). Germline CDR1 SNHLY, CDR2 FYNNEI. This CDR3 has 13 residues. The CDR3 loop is CASSEQGQGSWDF. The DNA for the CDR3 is TGTGCCAGCAGTGAACAGGGGCAGGGTTCGTGGGATTTT.

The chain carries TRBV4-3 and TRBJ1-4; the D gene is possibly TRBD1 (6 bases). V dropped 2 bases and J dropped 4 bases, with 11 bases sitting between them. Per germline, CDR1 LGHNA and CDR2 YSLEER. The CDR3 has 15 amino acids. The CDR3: CASSQSDSLNEKLFF. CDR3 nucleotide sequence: TGCGCCAGCAGCCAATCGGACAGCCTTAATGAAAAACTGTTTTTT.

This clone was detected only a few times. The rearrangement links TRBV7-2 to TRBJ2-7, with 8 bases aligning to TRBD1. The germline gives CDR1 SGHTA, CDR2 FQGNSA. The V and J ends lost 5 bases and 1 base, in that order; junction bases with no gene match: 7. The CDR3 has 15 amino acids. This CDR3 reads CASSETGQGSYEQYF. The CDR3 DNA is TGTGCCAGCAGCGAAACAGGACAGGGTTCCTACGAGCAGTACTTC.

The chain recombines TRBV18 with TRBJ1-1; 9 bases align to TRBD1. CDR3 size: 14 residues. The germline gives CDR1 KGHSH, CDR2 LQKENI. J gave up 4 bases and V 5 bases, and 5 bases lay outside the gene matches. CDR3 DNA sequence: TGTGCCAGCTCATCCTACAGGGGGCCCACTGAAGCTTTCTTT. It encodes CASSSYRGPTEAFF.

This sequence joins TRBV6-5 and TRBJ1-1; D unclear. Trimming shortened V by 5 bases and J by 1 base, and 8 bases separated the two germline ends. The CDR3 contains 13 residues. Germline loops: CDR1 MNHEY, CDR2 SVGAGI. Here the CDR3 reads CASSPRTNTEAFF. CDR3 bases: TGTGCCAGCAGTCCCAGAACGAACACTGAAGCTTTCTTT.

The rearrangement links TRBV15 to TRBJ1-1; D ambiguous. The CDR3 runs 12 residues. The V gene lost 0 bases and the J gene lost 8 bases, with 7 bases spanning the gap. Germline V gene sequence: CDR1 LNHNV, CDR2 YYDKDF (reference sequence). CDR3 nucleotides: TGTGCCACCAGCAGAGACCAACAGGAAGCTTTCTTT. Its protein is CATSRDQQEAFF. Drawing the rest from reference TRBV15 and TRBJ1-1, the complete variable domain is DAMVIQNPRYQVTQFGKPVTLSCSQTLNHNVMYWYQQKSSQAPKLLFHYYDKDFNNEADTPDNFQSRRPNTSFCFLDIRSPGLGDTAMYLCATSRDQQEAFFGQGTRLTVV.

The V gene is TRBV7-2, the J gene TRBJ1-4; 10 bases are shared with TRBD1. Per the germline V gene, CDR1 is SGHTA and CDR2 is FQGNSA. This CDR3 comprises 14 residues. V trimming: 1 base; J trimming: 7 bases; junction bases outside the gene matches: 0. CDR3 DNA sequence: TGTGCCAGCAGCTTAGGACAGGGGGCTGAAAAACTGTTTTTT. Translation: CASSLGQGAEKLFF. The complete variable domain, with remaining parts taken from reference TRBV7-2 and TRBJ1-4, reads GAGVSQSPSNKVTEKGKDVELRCDPISGHTALYWYRQSLGQGLEFLIYFQGNSAPDKSGLPSDRFSAERTGGSVSTLTIQRTQQEDSAVYLCASSLGQGAEKLFFGSGTQLSVL.

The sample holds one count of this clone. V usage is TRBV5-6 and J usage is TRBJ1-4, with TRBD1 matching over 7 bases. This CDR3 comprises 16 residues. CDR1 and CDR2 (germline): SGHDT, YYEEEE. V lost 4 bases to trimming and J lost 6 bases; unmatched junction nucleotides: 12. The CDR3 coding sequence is TGTGCCAGCAGCGAGGGCAAGACAGGGCGTTATGAAAAACTGTTTTTT. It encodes CASSEGKTGRYEKLFF.

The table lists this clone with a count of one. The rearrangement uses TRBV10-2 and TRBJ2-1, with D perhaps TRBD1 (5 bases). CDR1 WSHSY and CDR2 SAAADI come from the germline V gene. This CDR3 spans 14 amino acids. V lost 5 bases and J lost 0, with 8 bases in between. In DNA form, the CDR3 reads TGCGCCAGCAGTTCAGGGATCTCCTACAATGAGCAGTTCTTC. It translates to CASSSGISYNEQFF.

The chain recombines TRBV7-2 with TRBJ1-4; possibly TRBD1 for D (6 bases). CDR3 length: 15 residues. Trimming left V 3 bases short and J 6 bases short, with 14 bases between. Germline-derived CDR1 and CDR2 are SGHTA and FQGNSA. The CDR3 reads CASSLSRTADEKLFF. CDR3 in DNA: TGTGCCAGCAGCTTGTCAAGGACAGCGGATGAAAAACTGTTTTTT.

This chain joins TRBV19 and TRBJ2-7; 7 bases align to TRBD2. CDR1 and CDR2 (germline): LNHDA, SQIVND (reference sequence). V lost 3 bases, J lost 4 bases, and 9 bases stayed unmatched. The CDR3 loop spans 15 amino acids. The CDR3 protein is CASSMIPSGRYEQYF. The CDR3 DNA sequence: TGTGCCAGTAGTATGATTCCTAGCGGAAGGTACGAGCAGTACTTC.

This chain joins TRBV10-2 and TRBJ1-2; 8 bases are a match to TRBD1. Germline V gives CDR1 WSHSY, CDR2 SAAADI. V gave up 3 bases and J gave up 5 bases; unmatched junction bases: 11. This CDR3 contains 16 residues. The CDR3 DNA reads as TGCGCCAGCAGTGAACTCCCGGGACAGGAGGTTTATGGCTACACCTTC. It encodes CASSELPGQEVYGYTF.

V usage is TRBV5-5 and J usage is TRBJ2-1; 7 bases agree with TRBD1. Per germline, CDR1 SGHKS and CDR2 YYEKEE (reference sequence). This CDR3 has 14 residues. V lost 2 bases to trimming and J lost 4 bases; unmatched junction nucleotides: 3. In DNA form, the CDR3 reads TGTGCCAGCAGCTTAGGGACAGAGTACAATGAGCAGTTCTTC. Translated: CASSLGTEYNEQFF.

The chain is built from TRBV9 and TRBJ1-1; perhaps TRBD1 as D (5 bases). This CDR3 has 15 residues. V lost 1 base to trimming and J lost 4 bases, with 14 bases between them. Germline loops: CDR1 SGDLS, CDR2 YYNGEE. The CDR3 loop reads CASSVNPGGSTEAFF. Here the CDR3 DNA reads TGTGCCAGCAGCGTAAATCCCGGGGGGAGCACTGAAGCTTTCTTT.

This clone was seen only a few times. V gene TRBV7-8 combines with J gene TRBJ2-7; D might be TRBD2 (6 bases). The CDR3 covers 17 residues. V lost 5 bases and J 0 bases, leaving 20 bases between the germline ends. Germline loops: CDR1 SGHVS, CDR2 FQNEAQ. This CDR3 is CASSLALSGTFSYEQYF. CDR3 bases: TGTGCCAGCAGCCTGGCCTTATCCGGGACTTTCTCCTACGAGCAGTACTTC.

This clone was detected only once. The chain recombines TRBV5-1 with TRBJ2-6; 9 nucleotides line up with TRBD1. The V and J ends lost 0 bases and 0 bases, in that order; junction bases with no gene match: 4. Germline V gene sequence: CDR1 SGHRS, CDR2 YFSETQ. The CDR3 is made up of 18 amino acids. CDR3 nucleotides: TGCGCCAGCAGCTTGGCCGGACAGGGGTCCTCTGGGGCCAACGTCCTGACTTTC. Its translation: CASSLAGQGSSGANVLTF.

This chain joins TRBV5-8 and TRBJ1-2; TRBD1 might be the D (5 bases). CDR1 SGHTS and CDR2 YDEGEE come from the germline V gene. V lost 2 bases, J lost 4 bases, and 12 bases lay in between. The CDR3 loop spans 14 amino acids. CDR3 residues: CASSFGAGRYGYTF. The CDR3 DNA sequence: TGTGCCAGCAGCTTTGGGGCAGGGCGCTATGGCTACACCTTC.

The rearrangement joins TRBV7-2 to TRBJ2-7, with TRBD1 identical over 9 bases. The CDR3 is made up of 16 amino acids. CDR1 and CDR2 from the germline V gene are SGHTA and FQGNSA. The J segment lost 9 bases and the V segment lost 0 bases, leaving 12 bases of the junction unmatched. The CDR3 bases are TGTGCCAGCAGCTTAGCGATTACAGGGGGCCAGAAGGGGCAGTACTTC. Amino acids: CASSLAITGGQKGQYF.

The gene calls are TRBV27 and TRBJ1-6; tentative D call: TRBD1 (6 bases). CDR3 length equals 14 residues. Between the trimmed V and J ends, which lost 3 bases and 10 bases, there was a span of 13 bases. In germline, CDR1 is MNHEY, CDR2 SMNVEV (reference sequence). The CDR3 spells CASSFKGGKSPLHF. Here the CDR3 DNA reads TGTGCCAGCAGTTTTAAGGGGGGGAAATCACCCCTCCACTTT.

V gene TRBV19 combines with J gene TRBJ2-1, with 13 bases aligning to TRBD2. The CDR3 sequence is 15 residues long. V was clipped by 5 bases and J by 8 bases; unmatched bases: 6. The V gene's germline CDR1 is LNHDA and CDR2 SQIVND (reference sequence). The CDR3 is CASSFGTSGIYEQFF. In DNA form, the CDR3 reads TGTGCCAGTAGTTTCGGGACTAGCGGGATCTATGAGCAGTTCTTC.

The CDR3 sequence is CASSPKLAGEETQYF. The CDR3 coding sequence is TGTGCCAGCTCACCGAAGCTAGCGGGGGAAGAGACCCAGTACTTC. The J gene is TRBJ2-5, the V gene TRBV18, with TRBD2 matching 10 bases. Germline V lookup: CDR1 KGHSH, CDR2 LQKENI. The CDR3 length is 15 residues. The ends lost 3 bases at V and 3 bases at J; junction bases unmatched: 4.

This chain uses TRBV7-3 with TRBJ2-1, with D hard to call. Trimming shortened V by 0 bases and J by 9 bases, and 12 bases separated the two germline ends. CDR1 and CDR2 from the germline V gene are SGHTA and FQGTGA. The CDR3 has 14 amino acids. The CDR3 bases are TGTGCCAGCAGCTTAACCCCGGATACGGGTGAGCAGTTCTTC. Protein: CASSLTPDTGEQFF.

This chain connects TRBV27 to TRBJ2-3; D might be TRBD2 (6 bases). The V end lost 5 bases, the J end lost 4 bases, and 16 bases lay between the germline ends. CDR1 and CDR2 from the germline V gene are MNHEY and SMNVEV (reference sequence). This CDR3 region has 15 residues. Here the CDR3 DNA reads TGTGCCAGCAGTGCTAGGGGAGCGGGCTCAGATACGCAGTATTTT. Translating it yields CASSARGAGSDTQYF.

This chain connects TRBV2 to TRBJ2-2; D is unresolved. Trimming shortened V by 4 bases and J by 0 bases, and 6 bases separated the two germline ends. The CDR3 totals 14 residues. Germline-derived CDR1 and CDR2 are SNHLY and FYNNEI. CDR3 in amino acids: CASSGAANTGELFF. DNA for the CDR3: TGTGCCAGCAGTGGTGCGGCGAACACCGGGGAGCTGTTTTTT.

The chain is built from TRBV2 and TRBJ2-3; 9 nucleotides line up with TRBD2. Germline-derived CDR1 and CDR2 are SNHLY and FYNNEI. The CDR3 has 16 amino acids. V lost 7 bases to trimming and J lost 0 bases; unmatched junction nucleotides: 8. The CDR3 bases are TGTGCCAGCACCTTAGCGGGGGATTTGAGCACAGATACGCAGTATTTT. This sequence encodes CASTLAGDLSTDTQYF.